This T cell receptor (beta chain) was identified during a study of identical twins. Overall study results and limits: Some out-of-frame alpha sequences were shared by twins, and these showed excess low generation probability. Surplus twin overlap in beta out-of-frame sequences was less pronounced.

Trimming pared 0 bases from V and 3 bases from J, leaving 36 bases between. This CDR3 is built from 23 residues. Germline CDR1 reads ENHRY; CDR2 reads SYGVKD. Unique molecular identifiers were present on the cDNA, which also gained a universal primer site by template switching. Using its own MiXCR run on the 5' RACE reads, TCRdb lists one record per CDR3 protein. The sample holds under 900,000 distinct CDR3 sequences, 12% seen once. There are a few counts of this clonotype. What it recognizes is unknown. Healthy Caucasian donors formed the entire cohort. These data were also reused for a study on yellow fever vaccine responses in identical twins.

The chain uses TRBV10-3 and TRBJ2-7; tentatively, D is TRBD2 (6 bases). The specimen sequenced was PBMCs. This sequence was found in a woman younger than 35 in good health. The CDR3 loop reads CAISESVMIGVSGGSDYYYEQYV. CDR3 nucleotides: TGTGCCATCAGTGAGTCCGTGATGATTGGGGTCTCTGGGGGGTCAGATTATTACTACGAGCAGTACGTC.